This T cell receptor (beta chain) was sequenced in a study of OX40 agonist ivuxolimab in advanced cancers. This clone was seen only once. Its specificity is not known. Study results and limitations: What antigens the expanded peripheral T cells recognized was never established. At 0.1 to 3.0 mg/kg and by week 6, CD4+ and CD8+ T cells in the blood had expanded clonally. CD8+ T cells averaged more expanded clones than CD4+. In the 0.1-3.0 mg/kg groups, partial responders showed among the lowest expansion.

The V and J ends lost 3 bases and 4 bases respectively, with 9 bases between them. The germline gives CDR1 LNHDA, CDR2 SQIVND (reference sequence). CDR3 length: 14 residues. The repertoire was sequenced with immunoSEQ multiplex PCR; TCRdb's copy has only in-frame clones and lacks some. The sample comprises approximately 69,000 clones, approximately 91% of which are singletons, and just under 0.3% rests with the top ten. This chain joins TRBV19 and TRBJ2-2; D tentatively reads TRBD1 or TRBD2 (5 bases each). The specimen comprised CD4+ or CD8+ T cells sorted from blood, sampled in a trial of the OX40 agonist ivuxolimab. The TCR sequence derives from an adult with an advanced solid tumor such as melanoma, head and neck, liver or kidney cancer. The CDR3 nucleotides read TGTGCCAGTAGTATCCGGGGCGGCACCGGGGAGCTGTTTTTT. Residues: CASSIRGGTGELFF.